The rows below give T cell receptor beta chains drawn from one sample of a study of CD8 T cells in ankylosing spondylitis. TCRdb analysed the 5' RACE reads with MiXCR anew, one entry per CDR3 protein. The table includes approximately 350,000 distinct CDR3 sequences, 20% to 25% detected once. Sequencing used blood, either unsorted or a sorted T cell fraction (not recorded which). These TCRs come from a male donor with ankylosing spondylitis or in good health (not recorded which). The CDR3 runs from the conserved cysteine through the conserved F or W. D genes are given only for firm matches. Size tells how often a clone was seen (once, few, many) or the class of an expanded clone, and some rows leave it out.

cdr3_length | j_call | clone_size | d_call | v_call | cdr3_nt | cdr3_aa
15 | TRBJ1-2 | NA | TRBD1 | TRBV4-1 | TGCGCCAGCTACGGAATCCAGGGGGTGGACTATGGCTACACCTTC | CASYGIQGVDYGYTF
15 | TRBJ2-3 | NA | TRBD1 | TRBV29-1 | TGCAGCGTTGAACAGGGGGCGCTCGTCACAGATACGCAGTATTTT | CSVEQGALVTDTQYF
16 | TRBJ2-5 | few | NA | TRBV27 | TGTGCCAGCAGTTTATTGGCTAATGGTGGCCAAGAGACCCAGTACTTC | CASSLLANGGQETQYF
14 | TRBJ2-7 | few | NA | TRBV30 | TGTGCCTGGAGTGGGGTCGGGAGCTCCTACGAGCAGTACTTC | CAWSGVGSSYEQYF
12 | TRBJ2-1 | few | NA | TRBV29-1 | TGCAGCGTGTCGGACAATTACAATGAGCAGTTCTTC | CSVSDNYNEQFF
15 | TRBJ2-5 | NA | TRBD1 | TRBV7-9 | TGTGCCAGCAGCTCTCCGACCACAGGGGGAGAGACCCAGTACTTC | CASSSPTTGGETQYF
12 | TRBJ2-5 | few | NA | TRBV12-3/TRBV12-4 | TGTGCCAGCAGTAAGACAGCAGAGACCCAGTACTTC | CASSKTAETQYF
15 | TRBJ2-2 | NA | TRBD1 | TRBV3-1 | TGTGCCAGCAGCCAACCAGGGGGCGCTATCGGGGAGCTGTTTTTT | CASSQPGGAIGELFF
18 | TRBJ2-3 | few | TRBD1 | TRBV29-1 | TGCAGCGTTGTTCGGTTGTTAGGGGACAGGGGGCATTCAGATACGCAGTATTTT | CSVVRLLGDRGHSDTQYF
15 | TRBJ2-3 | NA | TRBD2 | TRBV29-1 | TGCAGCGTTGACGGGGGGAGGGCTCTCACAGATACGCAGTATTTT | CSVDGGRALTDTQYF
14 | TRBJ2-2 | few | NA | TRBV12-3/TRBV12-4 | TGTGCCAGCAGTTTGAACCGGGCGGCAGGGGAGCTGTTTTTT | CASSLNRAAGELFF
13 | TRBJ2-1 | NA | TRBD2 | TRBV28 | TGTGCCAGCAGAGCGGGGGGGTACAATGAGCAGTTCTTC | CASRAGGYNEQFF
11 | TRBJ2-7 | NA | NA | TRBV29-1 | TGCAGCGTCAAGACAGTATACGAGCAGTACTTC | CSVKTVYEQYF
15 | TRBJ1-5 | few | NA | TRBV28 | TGTGCCAGCAGACAAACAGGAGTCAGCAATCAGCCCCAGCATTTT | CASRQTGVSNQPQHF
15 | TRBJ2-5 | NA | TRBD1 | TRBV7-9 | TGTGCCAGCAGCCCGGCCGGGACAGGGCCAGAGACCCAGTACTTC | CASSPAGTGPETQYF
15 | TRBJ1-5 | NA | TRBD1 | TRBV28 | TGTGCCAGCAGTTCCGGGACAGGGGCGCATCAGCCCCAGCATTTT | CASSSGTGAHQPQHF
16 | TRBJ2-2 | NA | TRBD1 | TRBV6-5 | TGTGCCAGCAGTCCTCGACAGGGCCGGATCACCGGGGAGCTGTTTTTT | CASSPRQGRITGELFF
13 | TRBJ2-1 | many | NA | TRBV12-3/TRBV12-4 | TGTGCCAGCAGTTTATACGGGTACAATGAGCAGTTCTTC | CASSLYGYNEQFF
21 | TRBJ2-6 | NA | TRBD2 | TRBV6-1 | TGTGCCAGCAGTGAAGCGCAGTATTGGCTAGCGGGGACCTCTGGGGCCAACGTCCTGACTTTC | CASSEAQYWLAGTSGANVLTF
16 | TRBJ2-1 | few | TRBD2 | TRBV24-1 | TGTGCCACCAGTGATTTGGGACTAGCGGGTTACAATGAGCAGTTCTTC | CATSDLGLAGYNEQFF
13 | TRBJ1-1 | NA | NA | TRBV7-2 | TGTGCCAGCACCTTGGGGGGCGCGGCTGAAGCTTTCTTT | CASTLGGAAEAFF
18 | TRBJ2-1 | many | TRBD2 | TRBV20-1 | TGCAGTGCACCAGACCCTAGCGGGGGGGCTTCGTCCTACAATGAGCAGTTCTTC | CSAPDPSGGASSYNEQFF
14 | TRBJ1-2 | few | TRBD1 | TRBV5-6 | TGTGCCAGCGGACAGGGAACCAGCGTCTATGGCTACACCTTC | CASGQGTSVYGYTF
16 | TRBJ2-1 | few | TRBD1 | TRBV24-1 | TGTGCCACCAGTGATCCCCGGACAGGGTCACCAAATGAGCAGTTCTTC | CATSDPRTGSPNEQFF